The clone carrying this TCR beta chain was seen a single time. The antigen is unknown. The CDR3 extends over 16 amino acids. Trimming removed 0 bases at V and 8 bases at J, with 19 bases between. Germline CDR1 reads MNHEY; CDR2 reads SVGAGI. This sample was included in a study of cytomegalovirus exposure and HLA in healthy donors. Points from the study as a whole: In an earlier analysis, most TCR beta V segments were productive about 87% or about 30% of the time. Near-uniform donor sequencing depth was presumed by presence/absence analyses. Likely technical artifact: a cluster of highly shared sequence variants.

Both 60 Vbeta primers and 13 Jbeta primers went into the PCR. Clones were read by immunoSEQ multiplex PCR, and TCRdb kept only the in-frame ones, dropping some. The sample lists 130,000 to 150,000 clones; approximately 80% were seen once. The gene calls are TRBV6-5 and TRBJ1-2, with D unresolved. The TCR sequence derives from a man aged 35 to 55 in good health and CMV-seropositive. The sequenced sample was PBMCs. The DNA for the CDR3 is TGTGCCAGCAGTTACTCGATCGGACTATCCGTGGGAGGCTACACCTTC. It codes for CASSYSIGLSVGGYTF.